The 10 T cell receptor beta chains below come from one sample, sequenced in a study of blood T cell repertoires in COVID-19. Clones were sequenced by immunoSEQ multiplex PCR, and TCRdb holds only the in-frame ones, with some missing. Among under 300,000 clones listed, more than 70% were seen once. Material: peripheral blood. All receptors derive from a man older than 75 with acute or convalescent COVID-19.

The genes are TRBV6-5 and TRBJ1-4; D perhaps matches TRBD1 (5 bases). CDR3 size: 14 residues. Trimming took off 3 bases at V and 7 bases at J, with 12 bases between the two ends. Germline CDR1 is MNHEY and CDR2 is SVGAGI. This chain's CDR3 is CASSYTQGVEKLFF. The CDR3 nucleotides are TGTGCCAGCAGTTATACTCAGGGCGTTGAAAAACTGTTTTTT.

This chain links TRBV6-1 with TRBJ2-3, with a tentative D call TRBD1 (5 bases). Germline V gives CDR1 MNHNS, CDR2 SASEGT. V dropped 2 bases and J dropped 2 bases, with 14 bases sitting between them. The CDR3 runs to 16 residues. This chain's CDR3 is CASSEKRQPVTDTQYF. The CDR3 DNA reads as TGTGCCAGCAGTGAAAAGAGACAGCCCGTCACAGATACGCAGTATTTT.

J is TRBJ2-3 and V is TRBV5-1; 8 bases line up with TRBD2. Trimming at V came to 2 bases and at J to 0 bases, leaving 5 bases not matched to a gene. Germline CDR1 reads SGHRS; CDR2 reads YFSETQ. CDR3 length equals 16 residues. CDR3 loop: CASSFLSGGSTDTQYF. Written as DNA, the CDR3 is TGCGCCAGCAGCTTCCTAAGCGGGGGAAGCACAGATACGCAGTATTTT.

This chain connects TRBV18 to TRBJ1-1; possible D gene TRBD1, 5 bases. The length of the CDR3 is 14 residues. The V gene's germline CDR1 is KGHSH and CDR2 LQKENI. V lost 3 bases to trimming and J lost 5 bases, with 13 bases between them. CDR3 DNA: TGTGCCAGCTCACCCAGGGATTTTGGTACTGAAGCTTTCTTT. Translating gives CASSPRDFGTEAFF.

The genes are TRBV5-1 and TRBJ1-4; possibly TRBD1 for D (5 bases). Trimming left V 0 bases short and J 3 bases short, with 9 bases between. The length of the CDR3 is 15 residues. CDR1 SGHRS and CDR2 YFSETQ come from the germline V gene. The CDR3 DNA reads as TGCGCCAGCAGCTTGGAAGCGGGACCTAATGAAAAACTGTTTTTT. Encoded protein: CASSLEAGPNEKLFF. The entire variable domain, with the rest obtained from reference TRBV5-1 and TRBJ1-4, is as follows: KAGVTQTPRYLIKTRGQQVTLSCSPISGHRSVSWYQQTPGQGLQFLFEYFSETQRNKGNFPGRFSGRQFSNSRSEMNVSTLELGDSALYLCASSLEAGPNEKLFFGSGTQLSVL.

CDR3 protein: CASSPRTYEKLFF. The DNA of the CDR3 is TGTGCCAGCAGCCCCCGGACTTACGAAAAACTGTTTTTT. This chain uses TRBV7-2 with TRBJ1-4; D is ambiguous. Germline CDR1 SGHTA, CDR2 FQGNSA. The CDR3 contains 13 residues. The ends were cut back, 5 bases at V and 8 bases at J, with 12 bases in the middle.

The rearrangement links TRBV24-1 to TRBJ1-2; D ambiguous. This CDR3 is 12 amino acids long. Germline lookup yields CDR1 KGHDR and CDR2 SFDVKD. V lost 4 bases, J lost 8 bases, and 10 bases lay in between. The CDR3 DNA reads TGTGCCACCAGTGAACGAGGGATCGGCTACACCTTC. Translation: CATSERGIGYTF.

This clone came up once. This chain uses TRBV19 with TRBJ1-5, with a possible D match to TRBD1 (6 bases). This CDR3 region has 12 residues. Trimming cost V 10 bases and J 5 bases, with 12 bases left between them. From germline, CDR1 is LNHDA and CDR2 SQIVND (reference sequence). The CDR3 region has the DNA TGTGCCACCAGAGGGGGGGATCAGCCCCAGCATTTT. Protein sequence: CATRGGDQPQHF.

This chain connects TRBV7-9 to TRBJ2-7, with a tentative D call TRBD2 (6 bases). V lost 4 bases and J lost 1, with 11 bases in between. The CDR3 covers 14 residues. Germline V lookup: CDR1 SEHNR, CDR2 FQNEAQ (reference sequence). The CDR3: CASSSEGWSYEQYF. In DNA, the CDR3 is TGTGCCAGCAGCTCGGAGGGGTGGTCCTACGAGCAGTACTTC.

The chain combines TRBV5-4 with TRBJ1-2; perhaps TRBD1 as D (5 bases). Trimming cost V 4 bases and J 4 bases, with 14 bases left between them. This CDR3 is 14 amino acids long. The germline gives CDR1 SGHNT, CDR2 YYREEE (reference sequence). The DNA for the CDR3 is TGTGCCAGCAGCGGGGCCGGGAGCCCCTATGGCTACACCTTC. This codes for CASSGAGSPYGYTF.